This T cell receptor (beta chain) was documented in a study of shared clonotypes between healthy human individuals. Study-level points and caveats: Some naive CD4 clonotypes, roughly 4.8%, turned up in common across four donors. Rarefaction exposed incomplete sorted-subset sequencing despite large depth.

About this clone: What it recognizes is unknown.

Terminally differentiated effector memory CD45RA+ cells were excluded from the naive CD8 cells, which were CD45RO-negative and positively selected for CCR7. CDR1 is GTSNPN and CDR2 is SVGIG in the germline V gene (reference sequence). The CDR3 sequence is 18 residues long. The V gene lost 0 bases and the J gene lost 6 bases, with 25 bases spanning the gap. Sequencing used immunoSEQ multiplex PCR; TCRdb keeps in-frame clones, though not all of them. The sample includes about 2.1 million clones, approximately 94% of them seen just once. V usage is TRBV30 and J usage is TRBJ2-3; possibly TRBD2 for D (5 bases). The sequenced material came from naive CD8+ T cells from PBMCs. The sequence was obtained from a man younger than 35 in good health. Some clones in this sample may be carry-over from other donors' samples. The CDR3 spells CAWSVVELELNPVDTQYF. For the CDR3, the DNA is TGTGCCTGGAGTGTTGTAGAACTAGAACTTAACCCCGTGGATACGCAGTATTTT. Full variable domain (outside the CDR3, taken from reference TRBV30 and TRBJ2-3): SQTIHQWPATLVQPVGSPLSLECTVEGTSNPNLYWYRQAAGRGLQLLFYSVGIGQISSEVPQNLSASRPQDRQFILSSKKLLLSDSGFYLCAWSVVELELNPVDTQYFGPGTRLTVL.